The 17 T cell receptor beta chains below come from one sample, sequenced in a study of CD8 T cells in Susac syndrome (dated by TCRdb to the late 2010s). Libraries were built with the immunoSEQ multiplex PCR assay. RNA was extracted using the RNeasy kit, and about 0.5 to 1 microgram was reverse transcribed with random hexamers. TCRdb reanalyzed the raw reads on its own, using fastp at Q25 for trimming and MiXCR for clone calling, and kept in-frame beta chains. Entries that share a CDR3 protein sequence are merged under the most common genes and DNA. The sample table contains around 200,000 distinct CDR3 sequences; only one count was recorded for 85% to 95% of them. The top ten clones comprise around 0.16% of the sample. Sequencing input: CD8+ T cells from PBMCs. All receptors come from a human donor with Susac syndrome.

The rearrangement links TRBV6-1 to TRBJ1-2; 10 bases are a match to TRBD1. V shed 7 bases, J shed 4 bases, and the junction held 6 bases outside the gene matches. The CDR3 contains 14 residues. The germline CDR1 and CDR2 sequences are MNHNS and SASEGT. The CDR3 reads CASTMTGGLYGYTF. In nucleotides, the CDR3 is TGTGCCAGCACCATGACAGGGGGCCTCTATGGCTACACCTTC.

This clonotype was observed once. The chain recombines TRBV30 with TRBJ1-2; the D is unclear. CDR1 GTSNPN and CDR2 SVGIG come from the germline V gene (reference sequence). There are 11 residues in the CDR3. The V end was cut by 7 bases, the J end by 4 bases, with 10 bases between. The CDR3 protein is CAFTGSYGYTF. For the CDR3, the DNA is TGTGCCTTCACGGGATCCTATGGCTACACCTTC. The full variable domain, completed using reference TRBV30 and TRBJ1-2, is SQTIHQWPATLVQPVGSPLSLECTVEGTSNPNLYWYRQAAGRGLQLLFYSVGIGQISSEVPQNLSASRPQDRQFILSSKKLLLSDSGFYLCAFTGSYGYTFGSGTRLTVV.

This clonotype was picked up one time. The chain joins TRBV3-1 to TRBJ2-1; D is perhaps TRBD2 (6 bases). CDR3 size: 15 residues. Between the trimmed V and J ends, which lost 0 bases and 2 bases, there was a span of 8 bases. CDR1 is LGHDT and CDR2 is YNNKEL in the germline V gene (reference sequence). The CDR3 DNA sequence: TGTGCCAGCAGCCAAGAGCGGGAAGCCTACAATGAGCAGTTCTTC. Translation gives CASSQEREAYNEQFF.

The chain couples TRBV28 to TRBJ2-1; 7 bases are shared with TRBD2. The germline V gene encodes CDR1 MDHEN and CDR2 SYDVKM. The CDR3 extends over 13 amino acids. Trimming removed 3 bases from V and 5 bases from J; junction bases left unmatched: 1. The CDR3 region is CASSFGRHNEQFF. As DNA, the CDR3 is TGTGCCAGCAGTTTCGGGAGGCACAATGAGCAGTTCTTC.

V and J are TRBV11-2 and TRBJ2-3; D gene uncertain. The CDR3 is 14 residues long. Germline CDR1 SGHAT, CDR2 FQNNGV. With 6 bases removed from V and 3 bases from J, the gap between germline ends came to 13 bases. The CDR3 region has the DNA TGTGCCAGCAGTCCCGCCGGTCGAACAGATACGCAGTATTTT. Translation gives CASSPAGRTDTQYF. The full variable domain, its missing parts supplied by reference TRBV11-2 and TRBJ2-3, is EAGVAQSPRYKIIEKRQSVAFWCNPISGHATLYWYQQILGQGPKLLIQFQNNGVVDDSQLPKDRFSAERLKGVDSTLKIQPAKLEDSAVYLCASSPAGRTDTQYFGPGTRLTVL.

The chain is built from TRBV9 and TRBJ1-2; D call uncertain. The germline V and J ends were trimmed by 0 bases and 0 bases, with 0 bases remaining between them. The germline V gene encodes CDR1 SGDLS and CDR2 YYNGEE. The CDR3 has 12 residues. The CDR3 spells CASSVANYGYTF. The DNA for the CDR3 is TGTGCCAGCAGCGTAGCTAACTATGGCTACACCTTC.

The sample holds one count of this clonotype. The chain combines TRBV11-2 with TRBJ2-1; D is possibly TRBD1 (6 bases). The germline CDR1 and CDR2 sequences are SGHAT and FQNNGV. Trimming stripped 1 base from V and 12 bases from J, with 22 bases between. The CDR3 runs to 16 residues. The CDR3 region has the DNA TGTGCCAGCAGCTTAGCCGCGACGGGACACACAATGACGCAGTTCTTC. It encodes CASSLAATGHTMTQFF.

The genes are TRBV27 and TRBJ2-7; D is ambiguous. Looked up from germline, CDR1 is MNHEY and CDR2 is SMNVEV (reference sequence). The CDR3 length is 13 residues. The V gene lost 2 bases and the J gene lost 3 bases, with 8 bases spanning the gap. The CDR3 spells CASSLGLNYEQYF. The CDR3 bases are TGTGCCAGCAGTTTAGGGCTTAACTACGAGCAGTACTTC.

V gene TRBV2 combines with J gene TRBJ2-5; 7 positions match TRBD1. The length of the CDR3 is 15 residues. The junction had 9 bases not matched to a gene; V was cut back by 6 bases and J by 2 bases. The germline V gene encodes CDR1 SNHLY and CDR2 FYNNEI. In DNA form, the CDR3 reads TGTGCCAGCAGCAAGCAAGGGACAGAGCAAGAGACCCAGTACTTC. Translating gives CASSKQGTEQETQYF.

The J gene is TRBJ2-7, the V gene TRBV15; a weak D match, TRBD2 (6 bases). Trimming removed 5 bases from V and 1 base from J, with 12 bases in between. The CDR3 sequence is 14 residues long. From germline, CDR1 is LNHNV and CDR2 YYDKDF (reference sequence). The chain's CDR3 is CATSPGVGSYEQYF. In DNA form, the CDR3 reads TGTGCCACCAGCCCGGGGGTCGGGTCCTACGAGCAGTACTTC.

V usage is TRBV14 and J usage is TRBJ1-2; D not resolved. V was clipped by 2 bases and J by 6 bases, with 10 bases between them. Germline V gene lookup returns CDR1 SGHDN and CDR2 FVKESK. The CDR3 is 13 residues long. CDR3 nucleotides: TGTGCCAGCAGCCAACCGGGAAGTCATGGCTACACCTTC. Encoded protein: CASSQPGSHGYTF.

The chain links TRBV9 to TRBJ1-1; 7 positions match TRBD1. Per germline, CDR1 SGDLS and CDR2 YYNGEE. The CDR3 contains 18 residues. The ends lost 0 bases at V and 4 bases at J; junction bases unmatched: 15. The CDR3 nucleotides are TGTGCCAGCAGCGTAGGGCAGGGGGACAAGGTTTGGGGCACTGAAGCTTTCTTT. Residues: CASSVGQGDKVWGTEAFF.

The rearrangement uses TRBV2 and TRBJ2-5, with 9 bases fitting TRBD2. The CDR3 spans 14 residues. Germline values: CDR1 SNHLY, CDR2 FYNNEI. The V gene end was trimmed by 6 bases and the J gene end by 0 bases; junction bases not matched to a gene: 2. The CDR3 DNA follows: TGTGCCAGCAGGGGACTAGCTAACCAAGAGACCCAGTACTTC. This gives the protein CASRGLANQETQYF.

This clonotype came up a few times. The chain carries TRBV4-2 and TRBJ2-5; 8 bases agree with TRBD2. The germline gives CDR1 LGHNA, CDR2 YNFKEQ. This CDR3 contains 15 residues. J lost 5 bases, V lost 0 bases, and 5 bases had no gene match. For the CDR3, the DNA is TGTGCCAGCAGCCAAGATCGGGAGGGAGCGGAGACCCAGTACTTC. Translating gives CASSQDREGAETQYF.

The chain couples TRBV20-1 to TRBJ1-6; 10 nucleotides line up with TRBD1. This CDR3 has 17 residues. V shed 0 bases, J shed 6 bases, and the junction held 8 bases outside the gene matches. CDR1 is DFQATT and CDR2 is SNEGSKA in the germline V gene (reference sequence). The CDR3 DNA reads TGCAGTGCTAGAGAGCGGAAAGACAGGGGGCTTAATTCACCCCTCCACTTT. It is translated as CSARERKDRGLNSPLHF.

The CDR3 loop reads CASNAGGAGNTIYF. CDR3 bases: TGTGCCAGCAACGCAGGGGGAGCTGGAAACACCATATATTTT. V usage is TRBV9 and J usage is TRBJ1-3, with 7 positions matching TRBD1. Trimming removed 6 bases from V and 2 bases from J; junction bases left unmatched: 5. The CDR3 is 14 amino acids. Germline lookup yields CDR1 SGDLS and CDR2 YYNGEE.

The V gene is TRBV9, the J gene TRBJ2-3, with D perhaps matching TRBD2 (5 bases). The CDR3 is made up of 15 amino acids. V shed 2 bases and J shed 2 bases, with 12 bases lying between them. Germline V gene data show CDR1 as SGDLS and CDR2 as YYNGEE. In nucleotides, the CDR3 is TGTGCCAGCAGCGTTCTCCAGCGGTCCACAGATACGCAGTATTTT. Protein: CASSVLQRSTDTQYF. The full variable domain, completed using reference TRBV9 and TRBJ2-3, is DSGVTQTPKHLITATGQRVTLRCSPRSGDLSVYWYQQSLDQGLQFLIQYYNGEERAKGNILERFSAQQFPDLHSELNLSSLELGDSALYFCASSVLQRSTDTQYFGPGTRLTVL.